This entry lists 19 T cell receptor beta chains sequenced from one sample in a study of blood T cells in healthy people across ages. Using a J-beta primer mix together with a sample-barcoded 5' primer, a second PCR was run for roughly 6 to 12 cycles. TCRdb redid the calling of the 5' RACE reads with MiXCR, one entry per CDR3 protein. Of 800,000 or so distinct CDR3 sequences in the sample, 62% are singletons; the top ten hold about a quarter. The sample taken for sequencing was blood. These receptors were collected from a man aged 30 to 45 in good health.

This chain joins TRBV4-2 and TRBJ1-2; the match to TRBD1 covers 8 bases. V trimming: 0 bases; J trimming: 7 bases; junction bases outside the gene matches: 16. CDR3 size: 18 residues. Germline V gene data show CDR1 as LGHNA and CDR2 as YNFKEQ. The CDR3: CASSQDQYGGQVVSGYTF. CDR3 DNA: TGTGCCAGCAGCCAAGATCAATATGGGGGACAGGTTGTGTCTGGCTACACCTTC.

The CDR3 sequence: CASSSPAGHPYEQYF. As DNA, the CDR3 is TGTGCCAGCAGCTCGCCGGCGGGACATCCCTACGAGCAGTACTTC. The gene calls are TRBV7-9 and TRBJ2-7; tentatively, D is TRBD1 or TRBD2 (6 bases each). CDR1 SEHNR and CDR2 FQNEAQ come from the germline V gene (reference sequence). The V end was cut by 4 bases, the J end by 2 bases, with 15 bases between. The CDR3 runs 15 residues.

The sample holds a few counts of this clonotype. The CDR3 is CSAEAQGTSSGDEQFF. CDR3 nucleotide sequence: TGCAGTGCTGAGGCGCAAGGGACTTCCTCCGGGGATGAGCAGTTCTTC. The V call is TRBV20-1, the J call TRBJ2-1; weak D call: TRBD2 (6 bases). Germline lookup yields CDR1 DFQATT and CDR2 SNEGSKA (reference sequence). Trimming stripped 5 bases from V and 8 bases from J, with 25 bases between. The CDR3 is 16 amino acids.

The V gene is TRBV4-2, the J gene TRBJ2-2, with TRBD2 matching 14 bases. V lost 0 bases, J lost 5 bases, and 5 bases stayed unmatched. The germline V gene has CDR1 LGHNA and CDR2 YNFKEQ. The length of the CDR3 is 18 residues. CDR3 bases: TGTGCCAGCAGCCAAGATGGACTAGCGGGGGGAGGGACCGGGGAGCTGTTTTTT. It translates to CASSQDGLAGGGTGELFF.

The CDR3 bases are TGTGCCAGCAGTCTGGACTTAACCTACGAGCAGTACTTC. It is translated as CASSLDLTYEQYF. This chain joins TRBV12-3 or TRBV12-4 and TRBJ2-7, with TRBD2 as a possible D gene (5 bases). V lost 5 bases and J lost 2, with 10 bases in between. This CDR3 has 13 amino acids.

The CDR3 sequence is CSAPRGAPGETQYF. In DNA form, the CDR3 reads TGCAGTGCTCCTCGGGGGGCGCCAGGAGAGACCCAGTACTTC. The chain recombines TRBV20-1 with TRBJ2-5, with D perhaps matching TRBD2 (7 bases). Germline assignment: CDR1 DFQATT and CDR2 SNEGSKA (reference sequence). This CDR3 contains 14 residues. V was cut by 5 bases and J by 4 bases, with 17 bases left in between.

The CDR3 region has the DNA TGTGCCAGCGGCCTCGGGGAGAGTGGAAACACCATATATTTT. Translation: CASGLGESGNTIYF. The rearrangement links TRBV4-2 to TRBJ1-3; no firm D call. Germline lookup yields CDR1 LGHNA and CDR2 YNFKEQ. V lost 8 bases to trimming and J lost 3 bases, with 14 bases between them. The CDR3 is 14 amino acids.

The V call is TRBV19, the J call TRBJ1-5; D is possibly TRBD1 (5 bases). V was shortened by 3 bases and J by 6 bases, with 18 bases between the two germline ends. CDR1 is LNHDA and CDR2 is SQIVND in the germline V gene (reference sequence). This CDR3 is 16 amino acids long. The CDR3 protein is CASSILRQGNVQPQHF. The CDR3, as DNA: TGTGCCAGTAGTATCCTTAGGCAGGGCAACGTTCAGCCCCAGCATTTT. The full variable domain, completed using reference TRBV19 and TRBJ1-5, is DGGITQSPKYLFRKEGQNVTLSCEQNLNHDAMYWYRQDPGQGLRLIYYSQIVNDFQKGDIAEGYSVSREKKESFPLTVTSAQKNPTAFYLCASSILRQGNVQPQHFGDGTRLSIL.

This rearrangement joins TRBV20-1 to TRBJ2-1, with a possible D match to TRBD2 (6 bases). The V gene's germline CDR1 is DFQATT and CDR2 SNEGSKA (reference sequence). The CDR3 runs 14 residues. With 4 bases removed from V and 4 bases from J, the gap between germline ends came to 14 bases. The CDR3 region is CSATPSGGYNEQFF. CDR3 nucleotides: TGCAGTGCTACCCCCTCCGGGGGTTACAATGAGCAGTTCTTC.

The CDR3 protein is CSARDFKADTDTQYF. The CDR3, as DNA: TGCAGTGCTAGAGATTTTAAGGCAGACACAGATACGCAGTATTTT. The genes are TRBV20-1 and TRBJ2-3; the D is unclear. Trimming removed 0 bases at V and 2 bases at J, with 12 bases between. This CDR3 is 15 amino acids long. Germline values: CDR1 DFQATT, CDR2 SNEGSKA (reference sequence).

The chain employs TRBV6-5 and TRBJ2-5; D call uncertain. CDR1 and CDR2 from the germline V gene are MNHEY and SVGAGI. The CDR3 contains 14 residues. The V gene lost 2 bases and the J gene lost 2 bases, with 9 bases spanning the gap. The CDR3 loop is CASSYGFLQETQYF. CDR3 nucleotide sequence: TGTGCCAGCAGTTACGGATTCCTACAAGAGACCCAGTACTTC.

A single count supports this clonotype. As DNA, the CDR3 is TGTGCCAGCAGCCAAGCCCCCCTACAGGGCTACGAGCAGTACTTC. Its protein is CASSQAPLQGYEQYF. This chain links TRBV4-2 with TRBJ2-5, with D perhaps TRBD1 (6 bases). The J call may be wrong; the DNA end is better matched by TRBJ2-7. The germline gives CDR1 LGHNA, CDR2 YNFKEQ. This CDR3 has 15 residues.

This clonotype turned up a few times. The V call is TRBV10-3, the J call TRBJ2-4; possibly TRBD1 or TRBD2 for D (5 bases each). The germline V gene has CDR1 ENHRY and CDR2 SYGVKD. CDR3 size: 16 residues. V was pared by 0 bases and J by 2 bases, with 11 bases between. CDR3 DNA: TGTGCCATCAGTGAGTCTTTCGGGGACCCCAAAAACATTCAGTACTTC. It is translated as CAISESFGDPKNIQYF.

The chain is built from TRBV12-5 and TRBJ2-7; weak D call: TRBD1 (6 bases). The germline V and J ends were trimmed by 7 bases and 3 bases, with 10 bases remaining between them. CDR3 length: 12 amino acids. The V gene's germline CDR1 is LGHNT and CDR2 FRNRAP. The CDR3 DNA reads as TGTGCTAGTGAGCACAGGGTCTACGAGCAGTACTTC. Residues: CASEHRVYEQYF.

The chain combines TRBV27 with TRBJ2-1; either TRBD1 or TRBD2 may supply D (6 bases each). V lost 3 bases, J lost 4 bases, and 13 bases lay in between. The CDR3 consists of 15 residues. Germline assignment: CDR1 MNHEY and CDR2 SMNVEV (reference sequence). This CDR3 is CASSFGGRLYNEQFF. CDR3 sequence (DNA): TGTGCCAGCAGTTTCGGGGGCCGACTATACAATGAGCAGTTCTTC.

For this clonotype: Relative to the germline gene, one junction end is altered; a read error may explain this. The chain uses TRBV5-1 and TRBJ2-1; 7 bases agree with TRBD1. The CDR3 is made up of 14 amino acids. In germline, CDR1 is SGHRS, CDR2 YFSETQ. The CDR3 DNA sequence: TGCGCTAGCAGCCCACGACAGGGACCCAATGAGCAGTTCTTC. Its protein is CASSPRQGPNEQFF.

The chain employs TRBV11-2 and TRBJ2-3, with 14 bases aligning to TRBD2. The V and J ends lost 3 bases and 1 base, in that order; junction bases with no gene match: 3. The V gene's germline CDR1 is SGHAT and CDR2 FQNNGV. This CDR3 comprises 17 residues. In nucleotides, the CDR3 is TGTGCCAGCAGCTTGGGACTAGCGGGGGCCCGCACAGATACGCAGTATTTT. This translates into CASSLGLAGARTDTQYF.

CDR3 sequence: CSVDGGRGRDTEAFF. The CDR3 DNA follows: TGCAGCGTTGATGGGGGCAGGGGGCGAGACACTGAAGCTTTCTTT. This chain uses TRBV29-1 with TRBJ1-1; TRBD1 matches 8 bases. Per germline, CDR1 SQVTM and CDR2 ANQGSEA. This CDR3 has 15 residues. Trimming removed 3 bases from V and 3 bases from J; junction bases left unmatched: 9.

This clonotype appeared a single time. The chain is built from TRBV4-2 and TRBJ2-4; 13 bases are shared with TRBD2. TRBJ2-5 matches the DNA end more closely, so the J call is doubtful. Germline lookup yields CDR1 LGHNA and CDR2 YNFKEQ. The CDR3 covers 16 residues. The CDR3 DNA reads as TGTGCCAGCAGCCAAGACGGACTAGCGGGGGAAGAGACCCAGTACTTC. It yields the protein CASSQDGLAGEETQYF.